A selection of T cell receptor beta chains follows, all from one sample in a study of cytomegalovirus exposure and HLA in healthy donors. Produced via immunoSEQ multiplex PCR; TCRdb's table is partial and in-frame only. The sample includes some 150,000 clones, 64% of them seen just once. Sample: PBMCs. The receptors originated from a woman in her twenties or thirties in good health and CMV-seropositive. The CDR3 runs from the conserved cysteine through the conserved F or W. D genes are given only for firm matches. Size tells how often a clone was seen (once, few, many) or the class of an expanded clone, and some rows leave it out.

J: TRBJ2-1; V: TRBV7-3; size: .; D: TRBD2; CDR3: CASSSASGGPYNEQFF; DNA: TGTGCCAGCAGCTCTGCTAGCGGGGGACCCTACAATGAGCAGTTCTTC
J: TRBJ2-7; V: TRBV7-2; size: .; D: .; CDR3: CASSRTAFTYEQYF; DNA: TGTGCCAGCAGCCGCACTGCTTTTACGTACGAGCAGTACTTC
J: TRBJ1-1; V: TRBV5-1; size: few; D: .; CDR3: CASGVNDGTEAFF; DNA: TGCGCCAGCGGAGTAAATGACGGGACTGAAGCTTTCTTT
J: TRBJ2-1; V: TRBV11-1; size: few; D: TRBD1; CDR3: CASSPRRDRENNEQFF; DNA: TGTGCCAGCAGTCCTAGAAGGGACAGAGAAAACAATGAGCAGTTCTTC
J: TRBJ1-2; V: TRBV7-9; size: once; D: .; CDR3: CASSLFGGVGYTF; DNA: TGTGCCAGCAGCTTGTTCGGGGGGGTAGGCTACACCTTC
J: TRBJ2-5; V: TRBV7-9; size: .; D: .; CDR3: CASSLAGRAVQETQYF; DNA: TGTGCCAGCAGCTTAGCGGGCAGGGCGGTACAAGAGACCCAGTACTTC
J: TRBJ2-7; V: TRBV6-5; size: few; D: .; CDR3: CASRPERTETYEQYF; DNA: TGTGCCAGCAGACCGGAACGGACAGAAACCTACGAGCAGTACTTC
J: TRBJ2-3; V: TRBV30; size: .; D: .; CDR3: CAWSLGYSLKTDTQYF; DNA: TGTGCCTGGAGCCTCGGTTATTCCCTTAAAACAGATACGCAGTATTTT
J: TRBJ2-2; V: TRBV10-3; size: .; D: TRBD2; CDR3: CAIKEIAGSTGELFF; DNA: TGTGCCATCAAGGAAATAGCGGGGAGCACCGGGGAGCTGTTTTTT
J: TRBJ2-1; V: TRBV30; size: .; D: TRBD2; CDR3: CAWKPSGPSGFKQFF; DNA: TGTGCCTGGAAACCTAGCGGGCCCTCCGGGTTTAAGCAGTTCTTC
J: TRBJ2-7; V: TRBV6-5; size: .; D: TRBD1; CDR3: CASGDRDRVYEQYF; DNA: TGTGCCAGCGGAGACCGGGACAGAGTCTACGAGCAGTACTTC